The present TCR beta chain was sequenced within a study of T cell changes during pregnancy in multiple sclerosis. Clones were read by immunoSEQ multiplex PCR, and TCRdb kept only the in-frame ones, dropping some. Of fewer than 20,000 clones in the sample, around 95% are singletons; the top ten hold under 0.9%. Sequenced material: peripheral blood, taken in the third trimester of pregnancy. This TCR came from a female donor with multiple sclerosis, enrolled in a pregnancy study.

This CDR3 reads CASSRGRQGVYEQYF. In DNA, the CDR3 is TGTGCCAGTAGTAGGGGGCGACAGGGAGTCTACGAGCAGTACTTC. The chain employs TRBV19 and TRBJ2-7, with TRBD1 identical over 7 bases. The germline gives CDR1 LNHDA, CDR2 SQIVND (reference sequence). The CDR3 is 15 residues long. Trimming at V came to 4 bases and at J to 3 bases, leaving 9 bases not matched to a gene. Filled out from reference TRBV19 and TRBJ2-7, the complete variable domain reads DGGITQSPKYLFRKEGQNVTLSCEQNLNHDAMYWYRQDPGQGLRLIYYSQIVNDFQKGDIAEGYSVSREKKESFPLTVTSAQKNPTAFYLCASSRGRQGVYEQYFGPGTRLTVT.